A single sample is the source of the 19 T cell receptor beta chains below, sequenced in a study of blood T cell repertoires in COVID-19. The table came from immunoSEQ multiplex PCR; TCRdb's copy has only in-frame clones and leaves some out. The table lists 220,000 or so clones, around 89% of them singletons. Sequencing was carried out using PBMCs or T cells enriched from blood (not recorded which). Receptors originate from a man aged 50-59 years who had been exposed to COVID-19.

CDR3 DNA sequence: TGTGCCAGCAGCTTGGTGGGACAGATCTACGAGCAGTACGTC. It translates to CASSLVGQIYEQYV. The chain couples TRBV5-6 to TRBJ2-7, with 7 bases identical to TRBD1. The trim removed 0 bases at V and 3 bases at J, leaving 3 bases unmatched. In germline, CDR1 is SGHDT, CDR2 YYEEEE. The CDR3 totals 14 residues.

CDR3 sequence (DNA): TGTGCCAGCAGCGTAGGAGTGTTAGGGAGGGGTTCAGAAGAGACCCAGTACTTC. Its translation is CASSVGVLGRGSEETQYF. This chain joins TRBV9 and TRBJ2-5; TRBD2 aligns across 7 bases. Germline trimming cut 0 bases from V and 3 bases from J; bases unmatched to any gene: 14. The CDR3 totals 18 residues. Germline V gene sequence: CDR1 SGDLS, CDR2 YYNGEE.

In DNA form, the CDR3 reads TGCAGCGCCTCTGAGGGGGCAGGGGGGACTGAAGCTTTCTTT. This translates into CSASEGAGGTEAFF. The V call is TRBV29-1, the J call TRBJ1-1, with 7 bases that match TRBD1. The CDR3 totals 14 residues. Germline V CDR1 and CDR2: SQVTM, ANQGSEA. V lost 7 bases, J lost 5 bases, and 13 bases stayed unmatched.

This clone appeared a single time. CDR3 protein: CAISETEGQGKTYEQYF. CDR3 in DNA: TGTGCCATCAGTGAGACGGAGGGACAGGGTAAAACCTACGAGCAGTACTTC. V usage is TRBV10-3 and J usage is TRBJ2-7; 9 nucleotides match TRBD1. The CDR3 runs to 17 residues. Germline V lookup: CDR1 ENHRY, CDR2 SYGVKD. The junction had 10 bases not matched to a gene; V was cut back by 2 bases and J by 2 bases.

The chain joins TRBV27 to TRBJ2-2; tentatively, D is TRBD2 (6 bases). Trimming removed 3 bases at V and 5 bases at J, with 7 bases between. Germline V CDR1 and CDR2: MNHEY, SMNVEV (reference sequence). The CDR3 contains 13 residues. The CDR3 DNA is TGTGCCAGCAGTTTCGGGGGAACCGGGGAGCTGTTTTTT. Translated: CASSFGGTGELFF.

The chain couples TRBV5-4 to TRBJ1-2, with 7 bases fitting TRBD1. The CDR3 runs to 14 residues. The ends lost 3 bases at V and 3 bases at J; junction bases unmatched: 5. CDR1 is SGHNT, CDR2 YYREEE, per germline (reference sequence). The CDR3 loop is CASSSYRGDYGYTF. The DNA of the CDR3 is TGTGCCAGCAGCTCGTACAGGGGTGACTATGGCTACACCTTC. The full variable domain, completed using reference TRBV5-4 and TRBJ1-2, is ETGVTQSPTHLIKTRGQQVTLRCSSQSGHNTVSWYQQALGQGPQFIFQYYREEENGRGNFPPRFSGLQFPNYSSELNVNALELDDSALYLCASSSYRGDYGYTFGSGTRLTVV.

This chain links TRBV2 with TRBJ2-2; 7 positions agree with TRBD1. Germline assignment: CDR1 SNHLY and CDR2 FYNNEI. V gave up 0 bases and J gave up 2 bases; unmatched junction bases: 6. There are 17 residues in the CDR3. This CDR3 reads CASSEALGTANTGELFF. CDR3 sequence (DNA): TGTGCCAGCAGTGAAGCGCTAGGGACAGCAAACACCGGGGAGCTGTTTTTT. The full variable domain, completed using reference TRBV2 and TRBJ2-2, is EPEVTQTPSHQVTQMGQEVILRCVPISNHLYFYWYRQILGQKVEFLVSFYNNEISEKSEIFDDQFSVERPDGSNFTLKIRSTKLEDSAMYFCASSEALGTANTGELFFGEGSRLTVL.

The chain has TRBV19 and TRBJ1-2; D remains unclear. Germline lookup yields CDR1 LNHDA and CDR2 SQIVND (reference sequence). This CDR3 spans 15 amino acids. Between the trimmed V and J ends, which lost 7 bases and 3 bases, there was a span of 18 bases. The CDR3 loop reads CASTQRRVYHYGYTF. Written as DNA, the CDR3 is TGTGCCAGTACCCAAAGGAGGGTGTATCACTATGGCTACACCTTC.

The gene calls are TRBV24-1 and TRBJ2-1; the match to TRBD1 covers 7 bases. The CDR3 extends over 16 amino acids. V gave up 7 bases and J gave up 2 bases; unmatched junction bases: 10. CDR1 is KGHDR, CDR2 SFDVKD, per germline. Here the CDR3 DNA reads TGTGCCACCAGCCCCTCACAGGGGCCCGCCTACAATGAGCAGTTCTTC. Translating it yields CATSPSQGPAYNEQFF.

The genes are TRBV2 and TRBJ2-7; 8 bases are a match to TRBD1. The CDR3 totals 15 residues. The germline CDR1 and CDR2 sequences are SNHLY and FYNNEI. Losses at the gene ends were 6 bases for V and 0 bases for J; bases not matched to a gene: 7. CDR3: CASRAGQVLSYEQYF. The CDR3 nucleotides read TGTGCCAGCAGGGCGGGACAGGTCCTCTCCTACGAGCAGTACTTC.

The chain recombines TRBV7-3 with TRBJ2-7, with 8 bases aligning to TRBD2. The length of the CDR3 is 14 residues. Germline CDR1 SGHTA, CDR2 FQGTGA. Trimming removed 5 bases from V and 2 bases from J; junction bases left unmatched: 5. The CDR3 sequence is CASSAGRGAYEQYF. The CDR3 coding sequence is TGTGCCAGCAGCGCCGGGAGGGGAGCCTACGAGCAGTACTTC.

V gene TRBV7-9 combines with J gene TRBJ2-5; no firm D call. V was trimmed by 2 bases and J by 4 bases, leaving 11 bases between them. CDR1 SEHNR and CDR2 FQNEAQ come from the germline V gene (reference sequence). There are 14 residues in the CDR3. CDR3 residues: CASSLTVPVETQYF. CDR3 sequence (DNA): TGTGCCAGCAGCTTAACGGTACCGGTAGAGACCCAGTACTTC. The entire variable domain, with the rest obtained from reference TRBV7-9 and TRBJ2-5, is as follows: DTGVSQNPRHKITKRGQNVTFRCDPISEHNRLYWYRQTLGQGPEFLTYFQNEAQLEKSRLLSDRFSAERPKGSFSTLEIQRTEQGDSAMYLCASSLTVPVETQYFGPGTRLLVL.

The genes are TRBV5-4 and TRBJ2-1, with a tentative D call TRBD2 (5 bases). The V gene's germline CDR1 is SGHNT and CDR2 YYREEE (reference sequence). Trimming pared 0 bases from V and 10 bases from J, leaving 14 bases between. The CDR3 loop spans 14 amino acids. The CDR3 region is CASSLDYIPGEQFF. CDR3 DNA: TGTGCCAGCAGCTTGGACTACATCCCGGGGGAGCAGTTCTTC.

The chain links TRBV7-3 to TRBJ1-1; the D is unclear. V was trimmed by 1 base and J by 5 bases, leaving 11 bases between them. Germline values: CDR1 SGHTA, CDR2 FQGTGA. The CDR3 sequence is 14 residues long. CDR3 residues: CASSLIGGLTEAFF. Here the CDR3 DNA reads TGTGCCAGCAGCTTAATAGGTGGGCTGACTGAAGCTTTCTTT.

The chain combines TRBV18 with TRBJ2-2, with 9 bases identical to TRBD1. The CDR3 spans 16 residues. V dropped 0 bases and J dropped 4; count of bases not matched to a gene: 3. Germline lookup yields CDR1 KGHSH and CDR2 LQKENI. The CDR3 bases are TGTGCCAGCTCACCACCGGGACAGGGTGGCACCGGGGAGCTGTTTTTT. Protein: CASSPPGQGGTGELFF.

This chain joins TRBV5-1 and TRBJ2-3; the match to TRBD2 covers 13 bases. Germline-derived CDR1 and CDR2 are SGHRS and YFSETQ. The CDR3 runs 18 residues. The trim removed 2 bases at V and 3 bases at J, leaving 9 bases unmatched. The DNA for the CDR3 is TGCGCCAGCAGCTTCGTAACTAGCGGGGGGGCCCCTACAGATACGCAGTATTTT. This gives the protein CASSFVTSGGAPTDTQYF.

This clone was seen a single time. CDR3 loop: CASSHTTDSIYGYTF. Written as DNA, the CDR3 is TGTGCCAGCAGCCATACTACGGACAGTATCTATGGCTACACCTTC. V is TRBV3-1 (or the pseudogene TRBV3-2) and J is TRBJ1-2; D might be TRBD1 (6 bases). The germline V gene encodes CDR1 LGHDT and CDR2 YNNKEL (reference sequence). This CDR3 has 15 amino acids. V lost 3 bases and J 4 bases, leaving 15 bases between the germline ends.

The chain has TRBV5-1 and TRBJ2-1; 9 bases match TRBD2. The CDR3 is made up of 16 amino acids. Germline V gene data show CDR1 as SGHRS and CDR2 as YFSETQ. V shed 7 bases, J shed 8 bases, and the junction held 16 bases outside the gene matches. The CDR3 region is CASSPEGGGAGDEQFF. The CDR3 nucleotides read TGCGCCAGCTCCCCGGAGGGCGGGGGGGCCGGAGATGAGCAGTTCTTC.

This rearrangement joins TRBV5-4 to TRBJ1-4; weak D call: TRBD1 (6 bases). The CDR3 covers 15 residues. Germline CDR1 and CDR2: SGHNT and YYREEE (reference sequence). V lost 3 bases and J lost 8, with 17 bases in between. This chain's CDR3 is CASSSRKGGDEKLFF. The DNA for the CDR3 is TGTGCCAGCAGCTCCCGTAAAGGGGGAGACGAAAAACTGTTTTTT.